This T cell receptor (beta chain) emerged from a study of cytomegalovirus exposure and HLA in healthy donors. General study points: Within the 90 to 150 validation repertoires, first-cohort TCR clusters tended to co-occur, according to a later analysis.

Concerning this clone itself: Its specificity is not known.

Germline V lookup: CDR1 SEHNR, CDR2 FQNEAQ (reference sequence). With 3 bases removed from V and 4 bases from J, the gap between germline ends came to 9 bases. This CDR3 region has 13 residues. Libraries were prepared by immunoSEQ multiplex PCR; TCRdb keeps only in-frame clonotypes and omits some of them. The repertoire consists of more than 45,000 clones, with around 94% occurring once and the leading ten covering over 2%. The specimen sequenced was PBMCs. The TCR comes from a man aged 18 to 30 in good health and CMV-seronegative. The rearrangement joins TRBV7-9 to TRBJ2-5; tentative D call: TRBD1 (6 bases). The CDR3 DNA reads as TGTGCCAGCAGCTTTCGGACAGCAGAGACCCAGTACTTC. As protein: CASSFRTAETQYF.